Reported below is one T cell receptor (beta chain). Its recognized antigen is unknown. One base away there is no much larger clone; base qualities are not given. The data stem from a study of blood T cell repertoires in COVID-19 (TCRdb year 2020). Some background on the complete study: Samples from collaborators originated in the United States, Italy and Spain and spanned both the acute and convalescent phases of COVID-19. A freely available public database, intended as a resource for researchers studying the immune response to SARS-CoV-2, is where the repertoires were released. A de-identified subject ID, COVID-19 status, age in years and sex were almost always included in the sample metadata. The prospective study material was composed of cDNA or gDNA derived from T cells, B-cell-depleted T cells, or PBMCs. The samples were drawn from the first 160 participants of the ongoing ImmuneRACE study and from more than 1,000 subjects provided by 6 global collaborators. Deeply sampled blood TCRbeta repertoires from subjects exposed to, actively infected with, or recovered from COVID-19 were included in the dataset. Where available, HLA class I and class II types were obtained from metadata supplied by the sample provider rather than from assay-based typing.

Deletion took 0 bases off V and 5 bases off J, with a span of 10 bases between the germline ends. The germline V gene gives CDR1 as ENHRY and CDR2 as SYGVKD. Inclusive of the bounding cysteine and phenylalanine, the CDR3 is 14 residues long. The only DNA kept is the CDR3, 42 bases in frame from the first base. Each collaborating institution followed its own protocols to collect whole blood in K2EDTA tubes. For TCRbeta analysis, collaborators shipped samples in one of three forms: frozen whole blood, isolated PBMCs, or DNA extracted from either of those sample types. On the study overall, not on this receptor specifically: The amount of clinical and demographic metadata varied by source and participant and was provided uncurated.

The immunoSEQ Assay, a bias-controlled multiplex PCR, was used to amplify TCRbeta CDR3 regions from genomic DNA. In the original analysis: Nucleated cell counts per sample were estimated from amplification of reference gene primers within the assay. To quantify the absolute abundance of each unique TCRbeta CDR3 rearrangement, sequence reads were collapsed and filtered. Productive Simpson clonality was computed per sample as the square root of Simpson's diversity index over productive rearrangements. The table was pulled from immuneACCESS by TCRdb, which kept in-frame rearrangements only. Such tables lose some clones; where checked, under half of the loss comes from unresolved V genes, and the rest has no known cause. The V and J calls and clone size were taken over from that table, and D and trimming were inferred from the DNA. This sample is represented by around 130,000 clones; 80% to 90% of them were singletons. The ten largest clones represent more than 2% of the sample.

The V and J genes are TRBV10-3 and TRBJ1-1; the D gene is perhaps TRBD1, on 5 matching bases. The receptor was isolated from a woman aged 50 to 60 with acute or convalescent COVID-19. The sequenced sample consisted of peripheral blood. The base sequence is TGTGCCATCAGTGAGTCTCTGGAGGGGACTGAAGCTTTCTTT. Its coded protein is CAISESLEGTEAFF.